This T cell receptor (beta chain) was recorded in a study of memory CD4+ T cells and cytomegalovirus serostatus. TCRdb's copy holds only in-frame clones and misses some; the assay was immunoSEQ multiplex PCR. The table shows 45,000 to 55,000 clones, with around 81% occurring only once. Single viable CD3+CD4+CD8-CD45RO+ cells were sorted as the memory CD4+ T cells. CD4+ T cells were isolated by positive magnetic selection. In germline, CDR1 is SGHNT, CDR2 YYREEE (reference sequence). The CDR3 has 15 residues. J was trimmed by 3 bases and V by 2 bases; bases with no gene match: 3. The receptor's source is an adult in good health and CMV-seronegative. Input material: memory CD4+ T cells from blood. The chain links TRBV5-4 to TRBJ2-2, with 8 bases aligning to TRBD1. The CDR3 sequence is CASSLQGVHTGELFF. In DNA, the CDR3 is TGTGCCAGCAGCTTACAGGGGGTTCACACCGGGGAGCTGTTTTTT.